What follows describes a single TCR beta chain. The target antigen is unknown. Extracted from the samples, RNA was reverse transcribed into cDNA to serve as the sequencing template. Profiled with immunoSEQ multiplex PCR; TCRdb holds only in-frame clones, not every one. Among 110,000 or so clones listed, 55% to 65% were seen once. The data were obtained in a study of CD8+ T cells in alopecia areata. Broader study findings: Mouse data revealed clearer TCR sharing than patient data did, a gap possibly tied to HLA.

The CDR3 is made up of 10 amino acids. Per germline, CDR1 SEHNR and CDR2 FQNEAQ (reference sequence). Deletions cut 8 bases from V and 8 bases from J, with 9 bases between. This chain connects TRBV7-9 to TRBJ2-5, with a possible D match to TRBD1 (5 bases). The clonotype was recovered from a human donor in good health. Sequencing used CD4+ T cells sorted from blood. As DNA, the CDR3 is TGTGCCAGCGAACAGGAAACCCAGTACTTC. Translation: CASEQETQYF.